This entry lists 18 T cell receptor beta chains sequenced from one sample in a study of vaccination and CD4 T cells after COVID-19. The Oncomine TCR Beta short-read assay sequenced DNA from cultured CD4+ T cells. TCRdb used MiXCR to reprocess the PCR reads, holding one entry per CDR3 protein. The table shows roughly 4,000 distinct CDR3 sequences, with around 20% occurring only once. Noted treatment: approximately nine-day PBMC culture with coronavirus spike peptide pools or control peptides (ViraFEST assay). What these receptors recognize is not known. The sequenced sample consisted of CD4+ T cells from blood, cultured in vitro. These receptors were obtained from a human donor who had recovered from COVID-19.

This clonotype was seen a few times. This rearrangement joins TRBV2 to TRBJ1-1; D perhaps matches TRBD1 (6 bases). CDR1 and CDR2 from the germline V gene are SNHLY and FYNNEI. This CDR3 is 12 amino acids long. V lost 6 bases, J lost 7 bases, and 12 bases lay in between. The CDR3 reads CASSPGGSEAFF. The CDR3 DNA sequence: TGTGCCAGCAGCCCCGGGGGCAGTGAAGCTTTCTTT.

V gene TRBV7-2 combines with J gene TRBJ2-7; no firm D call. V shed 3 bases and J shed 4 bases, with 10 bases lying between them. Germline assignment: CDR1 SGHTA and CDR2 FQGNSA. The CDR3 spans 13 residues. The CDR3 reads CASSLPSQYEQYF. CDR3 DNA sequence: TGTGCCAGCAGCTTGCCTAGTCAATACGAGCAGTACTTC.

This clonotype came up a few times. CDR3 sequence reads: CASSSPYRSYEQYF. The DNA for the CDR3 is TGTGCCAGCAGCTCCCCCTATCGATCCTACGAGCAGTACTTC. This chain joins TRBV12-3 or TRBV12-4 and TRBJ2-7; D is undetermined. CDR3 length: 14 amino acids. Trimming removed 6 bases at V and 1 base at J, with 13 bases between.

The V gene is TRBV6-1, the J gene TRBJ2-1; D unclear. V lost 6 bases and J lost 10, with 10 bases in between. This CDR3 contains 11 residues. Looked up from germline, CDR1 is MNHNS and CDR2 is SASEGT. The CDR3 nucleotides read TGTGCCAGCAGAAAGCTGGGGGAGCAGTTCTTC. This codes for CASRKLGEQFF.

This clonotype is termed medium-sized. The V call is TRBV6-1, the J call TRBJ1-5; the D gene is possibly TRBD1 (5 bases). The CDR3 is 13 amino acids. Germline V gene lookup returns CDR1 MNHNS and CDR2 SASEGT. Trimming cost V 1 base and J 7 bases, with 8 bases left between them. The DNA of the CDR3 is TGTGCCAGCAGTGAAGACAGGCTCCAGCCCCAGCATTTT. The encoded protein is CASSEDRLQPQHF.

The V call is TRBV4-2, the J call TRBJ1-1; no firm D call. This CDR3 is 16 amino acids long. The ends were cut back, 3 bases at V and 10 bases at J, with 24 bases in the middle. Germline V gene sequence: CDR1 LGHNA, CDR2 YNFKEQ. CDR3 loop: CASSQITKGRSLRAFF. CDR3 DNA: TGTGCCAGCAGCCAGATCACTAAAGGACGGAGCCTCAGAGCTTTCTTT.

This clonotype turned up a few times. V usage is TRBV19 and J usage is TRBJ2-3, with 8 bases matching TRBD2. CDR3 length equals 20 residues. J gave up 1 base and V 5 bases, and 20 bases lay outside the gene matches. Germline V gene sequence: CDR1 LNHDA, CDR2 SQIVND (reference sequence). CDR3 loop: CASSPGAGGRGVWGTDTQYF. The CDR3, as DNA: TGTGCCAGTAGTCCCGGCGCGGGGGGCAGAGGAGTGTGGGGCACAGATACGCAGTATTTT.

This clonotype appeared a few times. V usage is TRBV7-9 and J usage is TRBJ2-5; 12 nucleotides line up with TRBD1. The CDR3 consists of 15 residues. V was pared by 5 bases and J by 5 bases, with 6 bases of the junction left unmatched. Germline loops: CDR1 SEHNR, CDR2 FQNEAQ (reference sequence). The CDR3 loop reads CASSRDRGQEETQYF. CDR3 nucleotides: TGTGCCAGCAGCCGGGACAGGGGGCAAGAGGAGACCCAGTACTTC.

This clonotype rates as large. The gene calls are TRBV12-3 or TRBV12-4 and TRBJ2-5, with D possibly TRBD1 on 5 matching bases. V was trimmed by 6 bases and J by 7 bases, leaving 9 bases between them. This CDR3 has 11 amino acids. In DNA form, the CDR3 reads TGTGCCAGCAGAAATACAGGGACCCAGTACTTC. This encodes CASRNTGTQYF.

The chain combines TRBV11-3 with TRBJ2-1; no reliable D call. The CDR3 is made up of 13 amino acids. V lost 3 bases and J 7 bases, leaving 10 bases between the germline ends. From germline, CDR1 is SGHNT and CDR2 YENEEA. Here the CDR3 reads CASSLNLRNEQFF. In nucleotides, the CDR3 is TGTGCCAGCAGCTTGAACTTGAGGAATGAGCAGTTCTTC.

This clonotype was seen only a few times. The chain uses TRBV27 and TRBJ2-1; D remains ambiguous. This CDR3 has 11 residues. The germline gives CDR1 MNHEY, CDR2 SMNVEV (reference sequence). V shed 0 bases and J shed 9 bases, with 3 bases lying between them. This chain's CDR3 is CASSLSGEQFF. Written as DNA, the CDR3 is TGTGCCAGCAGTTTATCGGGTGAGCAGTTCTTC.

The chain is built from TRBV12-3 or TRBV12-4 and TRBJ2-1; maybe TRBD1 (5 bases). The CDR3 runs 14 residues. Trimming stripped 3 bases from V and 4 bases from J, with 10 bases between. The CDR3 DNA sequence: TGTGCCAGCAGTTTTGGGGCTCGGTACAATGAGCAGTTCTTC. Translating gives CASSFGARYNEQFF.

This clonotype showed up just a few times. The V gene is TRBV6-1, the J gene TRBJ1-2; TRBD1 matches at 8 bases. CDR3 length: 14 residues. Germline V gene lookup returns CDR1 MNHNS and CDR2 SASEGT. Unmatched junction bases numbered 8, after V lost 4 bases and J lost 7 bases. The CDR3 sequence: CASSGSWTGFGYTF. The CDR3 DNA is TGTGCCAGCAGTGGCTCTTGGACAGGGTTTGGCTACACCTTC.

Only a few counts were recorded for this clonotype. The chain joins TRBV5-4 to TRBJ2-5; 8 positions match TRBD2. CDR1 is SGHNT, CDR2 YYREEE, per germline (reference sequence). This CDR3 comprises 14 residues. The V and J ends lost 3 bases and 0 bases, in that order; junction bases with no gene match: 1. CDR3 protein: CASSSGGDQETQYF. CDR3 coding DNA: TGTGCCAGCAGCTCCGGGGGGGACCAAGAGACCCAGTACTTC.

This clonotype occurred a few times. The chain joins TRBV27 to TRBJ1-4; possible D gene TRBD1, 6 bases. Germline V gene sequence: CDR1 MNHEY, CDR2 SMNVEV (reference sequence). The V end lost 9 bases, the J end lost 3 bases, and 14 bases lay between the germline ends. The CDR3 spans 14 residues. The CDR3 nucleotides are TGTGCCAGTAGCTCCAGGGGATCTAATGAAAAACTGTTTTTT. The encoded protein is CASSSRGSNEKLFF.

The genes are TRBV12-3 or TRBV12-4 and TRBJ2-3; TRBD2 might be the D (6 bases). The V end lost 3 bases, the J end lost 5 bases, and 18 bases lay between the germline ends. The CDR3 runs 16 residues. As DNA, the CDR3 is TGTGCCAGCAGTTTCTACGGTAGGGGAGGTCGAGATACGCAGTATTTT. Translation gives CASSFYGRGGRDTQYF.

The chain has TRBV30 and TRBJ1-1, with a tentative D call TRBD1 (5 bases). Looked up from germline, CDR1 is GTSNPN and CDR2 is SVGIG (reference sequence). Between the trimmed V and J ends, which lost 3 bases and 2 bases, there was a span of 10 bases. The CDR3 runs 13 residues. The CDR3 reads CAWRRDFNTEAFF. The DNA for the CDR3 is TGTGCCTGGAGGCGGGACTTTAACACTGAAGCTTTCTTT.

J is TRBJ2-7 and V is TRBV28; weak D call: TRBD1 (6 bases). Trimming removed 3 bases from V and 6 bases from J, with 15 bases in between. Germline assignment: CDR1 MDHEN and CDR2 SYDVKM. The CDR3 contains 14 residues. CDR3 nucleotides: TGTGCCAGCAGTTTCTATCGGACAGTTTCCGAGCAGTACTTC. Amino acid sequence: CASSFYRTVSEQYF. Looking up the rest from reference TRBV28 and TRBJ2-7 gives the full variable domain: DVKVTQSSRYLVKRTGEKVFLECVQDMDHENMFWYRQDPGLGLRLIYFSYDVKMKEKGDIPEGYSVSREKKERFSLILESASTNQTSMYLCASSFYRTVSEQYFGPGTRLTVT.